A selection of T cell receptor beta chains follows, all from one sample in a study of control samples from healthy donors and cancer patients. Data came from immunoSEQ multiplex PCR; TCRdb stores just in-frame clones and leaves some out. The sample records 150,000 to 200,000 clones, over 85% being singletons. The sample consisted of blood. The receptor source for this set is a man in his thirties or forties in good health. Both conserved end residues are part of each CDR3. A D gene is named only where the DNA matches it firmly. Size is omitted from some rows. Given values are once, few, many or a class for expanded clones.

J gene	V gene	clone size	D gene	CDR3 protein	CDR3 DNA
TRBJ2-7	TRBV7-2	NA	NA	CASSLDVAEQYF	TGTGCCAGCAGCTTAGATGTAGCCGAGCAGTACTTC
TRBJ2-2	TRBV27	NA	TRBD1	CASSPRGLLIAGELFF	TGTGCCAGCAGTCCAAGGGGGCTGCTCATAGCCGGGGAGCTGTTTTTT
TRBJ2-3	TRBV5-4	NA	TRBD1	CASSAQQGAGADTQYF	TGTGCCAGCAGCGCACAACAGGGGGCAGGCGCAGATACGCAGTATTTT
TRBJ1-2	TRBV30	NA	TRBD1	CAWTADRALHGYTF	TGTGCCTGGACGGCGGACAGGGCGTTACATGGCTACACCTTC
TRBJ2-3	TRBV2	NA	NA	CASTRGGTDTQYF	TGTGCCAGCACTCGCGGCGGGACAGATACGCAGTATTTT
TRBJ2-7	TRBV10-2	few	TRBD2	CASSETSGGTYEQYF	TGCGCCAGCAGTGAGACTAGCGGGGGGACCTACGAGCAGTACTTC
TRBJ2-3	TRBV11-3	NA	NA	CASSPFGGQGDTQYF	TGTGCCAGCAGCCCCTTCGGGGGGCAGGGGGATACGCAGTATTTT
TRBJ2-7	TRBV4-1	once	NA	CASSQVVAAHYEQYF	TGCGCCAGCAGCCAAGTGGTGGCAGCACACTACGAGCAGTACTTC
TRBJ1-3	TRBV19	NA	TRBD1	CASSGTQGDTIYF	TGTGCCAGTAGTGGGACGCAGGGGGACACCATATATTTT
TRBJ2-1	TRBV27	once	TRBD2	CASSFLSKLAGSNEQFF	TGTGCCAGCAGTTTTTTGAGTAAGCTAGCGGGCTCCAATGAGCAGTTCTTC
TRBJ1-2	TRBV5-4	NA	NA	CASSLEAGSYTF	TGTGCCAGCAGCTTGGAAGCAGGATCCTACACCTTC
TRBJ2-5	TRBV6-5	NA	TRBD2	CASSSGGAGDGTQYF	TGTGCCAGCAGTTCGGGGGGAGCGGGAGATGGGACCCAGTACTTC
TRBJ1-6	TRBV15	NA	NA	CATSRDRGSSYNSPLHF	TGTGCCACCAGCAGAGATAGAGGGAGCTCCTATAATTCACCCCTCCACTTT
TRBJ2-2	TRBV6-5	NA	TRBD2	CASSRRGTGTGELFF	TGTGCCAGCAGCCGGCGGGGGACGGGCACCGGGGAGCTGTTTTTT
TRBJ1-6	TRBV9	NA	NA	CASSPLVRVEDSPLHF	TGTGCCAGCAGCCCTTTAGTCAGGGTGGAGGATTCGCCCCTCCACTTT
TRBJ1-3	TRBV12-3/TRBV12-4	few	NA	CASSWTAGNTIYF	TGTGCCAGCAGCTGGACAGCAGGAAACACCATATATTTT
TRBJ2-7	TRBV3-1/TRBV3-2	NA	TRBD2	CASSPRTSGTYEQYF	TGTGCCAGCAGCCCGAGGACTAGCGGGACCTACGAACAGTACTTC
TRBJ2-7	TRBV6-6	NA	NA	CASSPDYEQYF	TGTGCCAGCAGTCCCGACTACGAGCAGTACTTC
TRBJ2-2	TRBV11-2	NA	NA	CASSLSSTGQNTGELFF	TGTGCCAGCAGCTTATCATCGACAGGACAGAACACCGGGGAGCTGTTTTTT
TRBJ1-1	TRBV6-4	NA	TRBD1	CASSETGSGGTEAFF	TGTGCCAGCAGTGAGACAGGGAGCGGTGGCACTGAAGCTTTCTTT
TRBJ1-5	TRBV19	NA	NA	CASRGSTSQTRANQPQHF	TGTGCCAGTAGGGGTTCAACATCTCAAACTAGGGCAAATCAGCCCCAGCATTTT
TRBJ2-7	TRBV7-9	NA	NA	CASSSRPIYEQYF	TGTGCCAGCAGCTCTCGACCGATCTACGAGCAGTACTTC
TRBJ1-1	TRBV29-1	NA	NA	CSVVTAGPNTEAFF	TGCAGCGTTGTTACGGCAGGCCCGAACACTGAAGCTTTCTTT
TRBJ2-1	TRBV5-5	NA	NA	CASSFRDLSYNEQFF	TGTGCCAGCAGCTTCCGGGACTTGAGTTACAATGAGCAGTTCTTC
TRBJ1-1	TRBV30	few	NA	CAWRVERVRTEAFF	TGTGCCTGGAGGGTGGAGAGGGTTAGGACTGAAGCTTTCTTT
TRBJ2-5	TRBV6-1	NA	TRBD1	CASSMDRDPGETQYF	TGTGCCAGCAGTATGGACAGGGACCCGGGAGAGACCCAGTACTTC
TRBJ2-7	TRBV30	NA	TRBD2	CAWSVDLAGGEQYF	TGTGCCTGGAGTGTAGATTTAGCGGGTGGGGAGCAGTACTTC
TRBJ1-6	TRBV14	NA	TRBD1	CASSQGTGYNSPLHF	TGTGCCAGCAGCCAAGGGACAGGGTATAATTCACCCCTCCACTTT
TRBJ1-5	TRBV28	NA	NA	CASSLVGNQPQHF	TGTGCCAGCAGTTTAGTGGGCAATCAGCCCCAGCATTTT
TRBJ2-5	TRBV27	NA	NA	CASSFRGDGQETQYF	TGTGCCAGCAGTTTCCGAGGGGACGGCCAAGAGACCCAGTACTTC
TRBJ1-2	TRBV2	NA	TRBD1	CASRVTGEGYTF	TGTGCCAGCAGGGTGACAGGGGAAGGCTACACCTTC
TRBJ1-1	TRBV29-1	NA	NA	CSVVSFGEETEAFF	TGCAGCGTTGTATCTTTCGGGGAGGAGACTGAAGCTTTCTTT
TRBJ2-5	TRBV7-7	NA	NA	CASSLGRTVSQETQYF	TGTGCCAGCAGCTTGGGGAGGACAGTCAGCCAAGAGACCCAGTACTTC
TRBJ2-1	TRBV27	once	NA	CASTGGPGSYNEQFF	TGTGCCAGCACAGGGGGGCCTGGCTCCTACAATGAGCAGTTCTTC
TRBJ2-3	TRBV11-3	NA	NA	CASSSGPTDTQYF	TGTGCCAGCAGCTCCGGGCCCACAGATACGCAGTATTTT
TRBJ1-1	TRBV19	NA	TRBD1	CATKGQGASEAFF	TGTGCCACTAAAGGACAGGGGGCCTCTGAAGCTTTCTTT
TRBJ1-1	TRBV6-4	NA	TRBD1	CASSVTGTGGVREAFF	TGTGCCAGCAGTGTAACGGGGACAGGGGGTGTCAGAGAAGCTTTCTTT
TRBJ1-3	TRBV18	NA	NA	CASSPLHGDTIYF	TGTGCCAGCTCACCCTTACATGGGGACACCATATATTTT
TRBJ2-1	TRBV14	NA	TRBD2	CASSQGALGTSAYNEQFF	TGTGCCAGCAGCCAAGGGGCCTTAGGGACTAGCGCCTACAATGAGCAGTTCTTC
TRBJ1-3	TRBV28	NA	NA	CASTYGGNTIYF	TGTGCCAGCACCTACGGAGGAAACACCATATATTTT
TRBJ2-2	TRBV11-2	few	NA	CASSFNGRTGELFF	TGTGCCAGCAGCTTTAATGGTAGAACCGGGGAGCTGTTTTTT
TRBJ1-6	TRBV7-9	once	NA	CASSSRADNSPLHF	TGTGCCAGCAGCTCCAGAGCAGATAATTCACCCCTCCACTTT
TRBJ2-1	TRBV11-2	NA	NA	CASSLDLVRTSYNEQFF	TGTGCCAGCAGCTTAGATCTGGTCCGAACCTCCTACAATGAGCAGTTCTTC
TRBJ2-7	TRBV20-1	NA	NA	CSASKRAGSSYEQYF	TGCAGTGCTAGTAAGCGAGCGGGCTCCTCCTACGAGCAGTACTTC
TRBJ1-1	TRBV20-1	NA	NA	CSASRVTEAFF	TGCAGTGCTAGCAGGGTGACTGAAGCTTTCTTT
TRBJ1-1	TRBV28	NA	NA	CASSLGDTRDFMNTEAFF	TGTGCCAGCAGTTTAGGGGACACAAGGGATTTCATGAACACTGAAGCTTTCTTT
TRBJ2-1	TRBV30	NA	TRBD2	CAYTLPGLAGGNEQFF	TGTGCTTACACCCTCCCGGGACTAGCGGGAGGTAATGAGCAGTTCTTC
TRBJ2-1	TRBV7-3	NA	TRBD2	CASSRSGLANEQFF	TGTGCCAGCAGTCGTTCGGGACTAGCTAATGAGCAGTTCTTC
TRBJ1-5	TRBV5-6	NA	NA	CASSSWEGDQPQHF	TGTGCCAGCAGCTCCTGGGAGGGTGATCAGCCCCAGCATTTT
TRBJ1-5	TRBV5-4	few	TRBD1	CASSTGQGYNQPQHF	TGTGCCAGCAGCACGGGACAGGGGTACAATCAGCCCCAGCATTTT
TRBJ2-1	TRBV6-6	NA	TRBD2	CASSLHETSGTRNYNEQFF	TGTGCCAGCAGCTTACACGAAACTAGCGGGACGAGAAACTACAATGAGCAGTTCTTC
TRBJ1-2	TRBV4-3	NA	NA	CASSQAMTTNYGYTF	TGCGCCAGCAGCCAAGCTATGACTACGAACTATGGCTACACCTTC